This T cell receptor beta chain came from a study of T cell repertoires in cytomegalovirus infection (dated 2019 in TCRdb). Context from the whole study: Peptide stimulations targeted recently identified HLA-C-restricted CMV epitopes, whose presentation resists viral immunomodulation, together with well-studied HLA-B-restricted epitopes. The HLA type of each donor mattered for the analysis, because public TCR beta signatures pointed to carriage of CMV infection along with the matching HLA type.

The sequencer listed for this sample is Illumina HiSeq 1500. TCRdb reworked the public reads: Q25 trimming with fastp, MiXCR clone assembly, productive beta chains retained. Each CDR3 protein gets just one entry, which takes the most common genes and DNA from the rows behind it. This sample comprises more than 300,000 distinct CDR3 sequences, roughly a third of them detected only once. The ten largest clones represent approximately 12% of the sample. What the treatment or condition label conveys for this sample: in vitro stimulation with specific CMV peptide epitopes to enrich CMV-specific T cells. A few counts support this clonotype. This clone's antigen is unknown. There are no base qualities to consult, and no much larger clone falls within one base. What the work shows at the level of the full study, not this receptor alone: Cumulative frequency of public TCR beta family members discriminated carriers of CMV infection plus the relevant HLA type in this cohort and an independent approximately 340-donor cohort. The ex vivo response was dominated by HLA-C-restricted CMV-specific TCR beta clonotypes, which also provided the single most frequent clonotype in two of eight donors.

Based on the germline V gene (reference sequence), the CDR1 and CDR2 sequences are SEHNR and FQNEAQ. V gives up 6 bases and J gives up 5 bases, and the segment between their germline ends measures 10 bases. The CDR3 measures 12 amino acids from cysteine to phenylalanine. The read is trimmed to its CDR3 DNA, 36 bases read in frame from base 1. This specimen was cultured PBMCs, taken from culture after CMV antigen stimulation. The clonotype comes from a human donor in good health (CMV status not recorded). Some clones in this sample may be carry-over from other donors' samples. The V gene is TRBV7-9 and the J gene is TRBJ1-1; no D gene call is confident. The DNA reads TGTGCCAGCAGGGCAGAAGGGACTGAAGCTTTCTTT. Translated, this is CASRAEGTEAFF.